Listed below are T cell receptor beta chains from one sample, sequenced in a study of identical twins. TCRdb fed the 5' RACE reads into MiXCR, producing one record per CDR3 protein. The data show about 520,000 distinct CDR3 sequences, around 20% seen once. These data were also filed under a second study, of T cells expressing NK-cell markers.

Material: CD4+ T cells sorted from blood. Receptors originate from a young woman in good health. The conserved cysteine and the conserved F or W are not part of the CDR3 here. A D gene is named only where the DNA matches it firmly.

j_gene,v_gene,d_gene,CDR3aa
TRBJ2-1,TRBV20-1,.,SAPRTRVYEQF
TRBJ2-7,TRBV29-1,.,SVDPGSSGEQY
TRBJ2-5,TRBV5-6,TRBD1,ASRRQGSGETQY
TRBJ2-7,TRBV5-5,.,ASSLLHLAPSYEQY
TRBJ2-4,TRBV6-1,TRBD2,ASRGISSGGAQNIQY
TRBJ2-4,TRBV27,.,ANFGSADIQY
TRBJ2-3,TRBV10-3,.,AISEEVEGDYPSWDTQY
TRBJ2-7,TRBV12-5,.,ASGLVVASTYEQY
TRBJ2-7,TRBV5-6,TRBD1,ASSPTGAGYEQY
TRBJ2-1,TRBV30,TRBD1,AWKLAGGSEQF
TRBJ2-5,TRBV7-3,TRBD2,ASSPRGGRGYETQY
TRBJ2-1,TRBV20-1,TRBD2,SAREIGGRYNEQF
TRBJ2-7,TRBV7-2,TRBD1,ASSLQGVLSYEQY
TRBJ1-2,TRBV20-1,.,SASWGTRYGYT
TRBJ2-7,TRBV6-5,.,ASSYSGRSYEQY
TRBJ1-1,TRBV29-1,.,SVDWALQNTEAF
TRBJ2-3,TRBV2,.,AGTYTDTQY
TRBJ2-1,TRBV20-1,.,SAREGVGASYNEQF
TRBJ2-5,TRBV18,.,ASSPNEPRRETQY
TRBJ2-1,TRBV12-3/TRBV12-4,.,ASTSHDNSYNEQF
TRBJ2-5,TRBV6-5,TRBD1,ASSYSRAGGTQY
TRBJ1-2,TRBV13,TRBD1,ASSLGLRGRLGGYGYT
TRBJ1-5,TRBV12-3/TRBV12-4,.,ASSLGDASSQPQH
TRBJ2-1,TRBV30,.,AWVFAVNNEQF
TRBJ1-2,TRBV5-1,TRBD1,ASSPGQGWDGYT
TRBJ1-5,TRBV10-3,.,AISQDRAYQPQH
TRBJ1-1,TRBV12-5,.,ASGQGQMNTEAF
TRBJ2-1,TRBV12-3/TRBV12-4,.,ASLRGAAYNEQF
TRBJ1-1,TRBV4-1,.,ASSRQRPGPTLHTEAF
TRBJ2-7,TRBV5-6,.,ASSPTRGLGYEQY
TRBJ1-4,TRBV4-3,.,ASSQDHRAEFRSNEKLF
TRBJ1-5,TRBV19,.,ASSLPGRPGPNQPQH
TRBJ2-7,TRBV7-7,TRBD2,ASSPGRTSGYEQY
TRBJ2-5,TRBV10-3,.,AIRPSTVGETQY
TRBJ2-1,TRBV4-3,TRBD2,ASSQELAGLYNEQF
TRBJ2-2,TRBV7-9,.,ASSFGTNTGELF
TRBJ2-1,TRBV7-9,.,ASSLERRDYQF
TRBJ2-6,TRBV29-1,.,SVDLSGANVLT
TRBJ1-2,TRBV3-1,TRBD1,ASSQRTGAGGYT
TRBJ2-5,TRBV9,.,ASSVGPGKETQY